This T cell receptor beta chain was captured by sequencing in a study of cytomegalovirus exposure and HLA in healthy donors. Across the whole study: Early released data had tens of millions of unique TCRs, all coming from HLA-typed donors.

PCR amplification relied on 60 Vbeta primers (plus 13 Jbeta primers). Clones were read by immunoSEQ multiplex PCR, and TCRdb kept only the in-frame ones, dropping some. This table has 120,000 or so clones, 17% appearing once. The study, taken as a whole, reports: Later analysis associated a missense DCLRE1C variant with TCR beta V- and J-gene trimming. An apparent linkage of common viral pathogens to several of the most significant clusters emerged in a later analysis.

In germline, CDR1 is SGHRS, CDR2 YFSETQ. The J segment lost 2 bases and the V segment lost 5 bases, leaving 7 bases of the junction unmatched. The CDR3 sequence is 15 residues long. Points on this clone: The antigen remains unidentified.

The rearrangement links TRBV5-1 to TRBJ2-3; 8 bases line up with TRBD2. The sample consisted of PBMCs. This sequence originates from a female donor in good health and CMV-seropositive. CDR3 sequence reads: CASSPPLADTDTQYF. The CDR3 DNA follows: TGCGCCAGCAGTCCCCCACTAGCGGACACAGATACGCAGTATTTT.